The entry that follows covers one T cell receptor (beta chain) sequence. As yet, its antigen is unknown. This sample is drawn from a study of T cells in Graves' hyperthyroidism and ophthalmopathy. Findings and caveats of the study: Peripheral blood also featured most of the thyroid clonotypes expanded above 0.001. Ophthalmopathy was identified by the model a median about 6.8 months ahead of onset.

RNA transcripts gave rise to amplified TCR beta CDR3 regions. Initially, a first-round RT-PCR of the TCR CDR3 employed the HTBI primer set. TCRdb re-called the multiplex PCR reads with MiXCR, one entry per CDR3 protein. The table lists approximately 520,000 distinct CDR3 sequences, around 24% of them singletons. Ophthalmopathy in the patients scored at least 3 on Clinical Activity Score and at least 4 on NOSPECS grade, lasting under 3 months. Fresh peripheral blood, about 10 ml of it, supplied the PBMCs. CDR1 and CDR2 (germline): LGHNT, FRNRAP. V gave up 1 base and J gave up 4 bases, with 17 bases separating them. The CDR3 extends over 16 amino acids.

The source of this sequence is a woman aged 25-40 years with Graves' ophthalmopathy. The chain carries TRBV12-5 and TRBJ2-7, with D possibly called TRBD1 or TRBD2 (6 bases each). What was sequenced was blood. The CDR3 DNA is TGTGCTAGTGGTTTGGCCCTATCCGGGGGCAGATACGAGCAGTACTTC. It translates to CASGLALSGGRYEQYF.